The 7 T cell receptor beta chains below were found in one sample sequenced in a study of Graves' ophthalmopathy and Graves' hyperthyroidism. Transcripts of RNA were the source for amplifying TCR beta CDR3 regions. RT-PCR was first run with HTBI primers, then multiplex PCR in a second round. From the multiplex PCR reads, TCRdb called clonotypes with MiXCR, one entry per CDR3 protein. This sample has roughly 600,000 distinct CDR3 sequences, with approximately 37% found just once. The sequenced sample consisted of peripheral blood or thyroid tissue (not recorded which). These receptors were taken from an adult man with Graves' hyperthyroidism.

There are many counts of this clonotype. CDR3 in DNA: TGTGCCATCAGTGAGACGGGGTCCGACCACGAGCAGTACTTC. Its protein product is CAISETGSDHEQYF. The chain combines TRBV10-3 with TRBJ2-7; D possibly corresponds to TRBD2 (5 bases). The length of the CDR3 is 14 residues. Per germline, CDR1 ENHRY and CDR2 SYGVKD. V dropped 2 bases and J dropped 5 bases, with 13 bases sitting between them.

V is TRBV29-1 and J is TRBJ2-7, with a possible D match to TRBD1 (6 bases). Germline V gives CDR1 SQVTM, CDR2 ANQGSEA. This CDR3 has 11 amino acids. Trimming pared 5 bases from V and 5 bases from J, leaving 10 bases between. The CDR3 protein is CSVPQGHEQYF. The CDR3 region has the DNA TGCAGCGTTCCACAGGGCCACGAGCAGTACTTC.

The chain uses TRBV15 and TRBJ2-5; 8 bases line up with TRBD1. With V trimmed by 3 bases and J by 4 bases, 7 bases remained unmatched. Germline CDR1 LNHNV, CDR2 YYDKDF (reference sequence). There are 15 residues in the CDR3. DNA of the CDR3: TGTGCCACCAGCAGCTTCCAGGGGGCTCGAGAGACCCAGTACTTC. This sequence encodes CATSSFQGARETQYF.

The chain uses TRBV10-3 and TRBJ1-2; 9 bases agree with TRBD1. This CDR3 is built from 13 residues. The V segment lost 5 bases and the J segment 6 bases; nucleotides outside the gene matches: 4. CDR1 is ENHRY, CDR2 SYGVKD, per germline. The CDR3 region is CAISRDREDGYTF. CDR3 nucleotides: TGTGCCATCAGTCGGGACAGGGAGGATGGCTACACCTTC.

This clonotype was recorded many times. The chain has TRBV19 and TRBJ1-1, with 7 bases matching TRBD1. Looked up from germline, CDR1 is LNHDA and CDR2 is SQIVND (reference sequence). The junction had 6 bases not matched to a gene; V was cut back by 7 bases and J by 4 bases. The CDR3 length is 13 residues. In DNA, the CDR3 is TGTGCCAGTATCGACAGGGTAGGCACTGAAGCTTTCTTT. This encodes CASIDRVGTEAFF. Combining the CDR3 with reference TRBV19 and TRBJ1-1 gives the whole variable domain DGGITQSPKYLFRKEGQNVTLSCEQNLNHDAMYWYRQDPGQGLRLIYYSQIVNDFQKGDIAEGYSVSREKKESFPLTVTSAQKNPTAFYLCASIDRVGTEAFFGQGTRLTVV.

Concerning this clonotype itself: This may be a read error, as it is one base from a much larger clone. This chain links TRBV19 with TRBJ2-2; 8 bases fit TRBD2. The CDR3 is 18 amino acids. Germline CDR1 and CDR2: LNHDA and SQIVND (reference sequence). The CDR3: CASSIASGWSANTGGLFF. The CDR3 coding sequence is TGTGCCAGTAGTATAGCTAGCGGGTGGTCCGCGAACACCGGGGGGCTGTTTTTT. The variable domain in full, completed from reference TRBV19 and TRBJ2-2, reads DGGITQSPKYLFRKEGQNVTLSCEQNLNHDAMYWYRQDPGQGLRLIYYSQIVNDFQKGDIAEGYSVSREKKESFPLTVTSAQKNPTAFYLCASSIASGWSANTGGLFFGEGSRLTVL.

At least ten counts were recorded for this clonotype. V is TRBV7-3 and J is TRBJ2-2; D not certain. Trimming stripped 3 bases from V and 7 bases from J, with 6 bases between. Germline-derived CDR1 and CDR2 are SGHTA and FQGTGA. This CDR3 contains 12 residues. In nucleotides, the CDR3 is TGTGCCAGCAGCTTGGGTAGCGGGGAGCTGTTTTTT. This translates into CASSLGSGELFF.